The source of this TCR beta chain is a study of T-cell memory formation after mild COVID-19. Trimming shortened V by 1 base and J by 0 bases, and 9 bases separated the two germline ends. CDR1 SGHTA and CDR2 FQGNSA come from the germline V gene. The CDR3 spans 16 residues. This clonotype showed up just a few times. TCRdb used MiXCR to reprocess the 5' RACE reads, holding one entry per CDR3 protein. The table shows just over 350,000 distinct CDR3 sequences, with 13% to 15% occurring only once. The chain combines TRBV7-2 with TRBJ2-2, with D perhaps TRBD1 (5 bases). The sample was PBMCs or a T cell subset sorted from them (not recorded which). The sequence derives from a man younger than 35 who had mild COVID-19 (a few samples of this study predate the infection). Cell type and time point are not known. For the CDR3, the DNA is TGTGCCAGCAGCTTAGGACAGCCAACGAACACCGGGGAGCTGTTTTTT. It translates to CASSLGQPTNTGELFF. The whole variable domain, remainder taken from reference TRBV7-2 and TRBJ2-2, is GAGVSQSPSNKVTEKGKDVELRCDPISGHTALYWYRQSLGQGLEFLIYFQGNSAPDKSGLPSDRFSAERTGGSVSTLTIQRTQQEDSAVYLCASSLGQPTNTGELFFGEGSRLTVL.